This TCR beta chain was found in a study of glioma-infiltrating T cells. TCR alpha and beta CDR3 regions were amplified from RNA using iRepertoire nested multiplex PCR. From the multiplex PCR reads, TCRdb called clonotypes with MiXCR, one entry per CDR3 protein. The profile shows 400,000 or so distinct CDR3 sequences, less than 50% of them singletons. Of note for this clonotype: A much bigger clone sits one base away, suggesting this may be a read error.

This TCR derives from a human donor with low-grade glioma or glioblastoma, undergoing nonglioma brain surgery, or in good health (not recorded which). Sequenced sample: glioma tissue, nonneoplastic brain tissue, or PBMCs (not recorded which).

CDR3 protein: CASSYPPYEQYF. The CDR3 coding sequence is TGTGCCAGCAGTTACCCCCCCTACGAGCAGTACTTC. The chain links TRBV6-2 or TRBV6-3 to TRBJ2-7; D unclear. Germline V gene data show CDR1 as MNHEY and CDR2 as SVGEGT. CDR3 length: 12 amino acids. V gave up 2 bases and J gave up 2 bases, with 4 bases separating them.